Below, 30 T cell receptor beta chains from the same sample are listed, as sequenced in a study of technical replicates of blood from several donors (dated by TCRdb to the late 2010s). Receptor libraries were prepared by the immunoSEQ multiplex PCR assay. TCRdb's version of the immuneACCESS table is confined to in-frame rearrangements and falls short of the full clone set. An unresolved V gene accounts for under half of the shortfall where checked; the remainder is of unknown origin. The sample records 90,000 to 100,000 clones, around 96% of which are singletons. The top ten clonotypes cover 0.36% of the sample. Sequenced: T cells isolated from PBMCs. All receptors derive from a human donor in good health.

Here the CDR3 reads CAISESGQMNTEAFF. The DNA for the CDR3 is TGTGCCATCAGTGAGTCGGGACAGATGAACACTGAAGCTTTCTTT. V is TRBV10-3 and J is TRBJ1-1; 7 bases match TRBD1. The CDR3 loop spans 15 amino acids. Germline V lookup: CDR1 ENHRY, CDR2 SYGVKD. The V segment lost 0 bases and the J segment 0 bases; nucleotides outside the gene matches: 1.

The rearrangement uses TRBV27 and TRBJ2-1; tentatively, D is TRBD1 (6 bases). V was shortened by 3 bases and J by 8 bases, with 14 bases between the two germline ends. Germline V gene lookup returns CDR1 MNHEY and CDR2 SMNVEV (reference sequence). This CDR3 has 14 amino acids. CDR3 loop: CASSLGALAHEQFF. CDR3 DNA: TGTGCCAGCAGTTTGGGGGCCTTGGCCCATGAGCAGTTCTTC.

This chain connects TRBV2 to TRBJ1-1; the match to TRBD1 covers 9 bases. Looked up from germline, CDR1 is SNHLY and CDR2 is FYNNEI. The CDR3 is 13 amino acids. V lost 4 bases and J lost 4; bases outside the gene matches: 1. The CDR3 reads CASSGGQGTEAFF. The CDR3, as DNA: TGTGCCAGCAGTGGGGGACAGGGCACTGAAGCTTTCTTT.

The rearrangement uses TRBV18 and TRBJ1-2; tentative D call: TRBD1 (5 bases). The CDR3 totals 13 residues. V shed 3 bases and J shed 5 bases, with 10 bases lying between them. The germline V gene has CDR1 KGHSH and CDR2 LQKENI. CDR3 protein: CASSPDSVYGYTF. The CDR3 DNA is TGTGCCAGCTCACCTGACAGTGTATATGGCTACACCTTC.

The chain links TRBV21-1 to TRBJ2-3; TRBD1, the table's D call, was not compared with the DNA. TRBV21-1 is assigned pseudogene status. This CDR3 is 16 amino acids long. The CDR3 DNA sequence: TGTGCCAGCATTCCCAAAAGGGGTTCTAGCACAGATACGCAGTATTTT. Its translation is CASIPKRGSSTDTQYF.

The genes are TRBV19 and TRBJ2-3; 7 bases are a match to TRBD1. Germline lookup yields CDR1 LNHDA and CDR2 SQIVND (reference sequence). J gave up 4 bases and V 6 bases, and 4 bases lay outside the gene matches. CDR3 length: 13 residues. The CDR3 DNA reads TGTGCCAGTAGGCACAGGGGTTCAGATACGCAGTATTTT. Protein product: CASRHRGSDTQYF.

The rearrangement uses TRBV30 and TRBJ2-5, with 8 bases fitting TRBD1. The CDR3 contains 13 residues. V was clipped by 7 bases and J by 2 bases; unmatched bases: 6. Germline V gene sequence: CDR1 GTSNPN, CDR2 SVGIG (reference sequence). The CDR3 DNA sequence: TGTGCCTATGGGACAGGCTTTCAAGAGACCCAGTACTTC. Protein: CAYGTGFQETQYF.

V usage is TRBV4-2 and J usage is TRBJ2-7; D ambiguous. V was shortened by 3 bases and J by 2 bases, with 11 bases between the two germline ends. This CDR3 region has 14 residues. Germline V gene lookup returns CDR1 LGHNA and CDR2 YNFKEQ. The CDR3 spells CASSQKEYPYEQYF. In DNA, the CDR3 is TGTGCCAGCAGCCAGAAGGAGTATCCCTACGAGCAGTACTTC.

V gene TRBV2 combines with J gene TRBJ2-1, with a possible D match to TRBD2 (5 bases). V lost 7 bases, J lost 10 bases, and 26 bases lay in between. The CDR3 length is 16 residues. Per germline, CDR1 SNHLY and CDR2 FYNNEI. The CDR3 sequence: CASTGTRSTRPGEQFF. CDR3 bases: TGTGCCAGCACCGGCACACGGTCAACCCGGCCGGGGGAGCAGTTCTTC.

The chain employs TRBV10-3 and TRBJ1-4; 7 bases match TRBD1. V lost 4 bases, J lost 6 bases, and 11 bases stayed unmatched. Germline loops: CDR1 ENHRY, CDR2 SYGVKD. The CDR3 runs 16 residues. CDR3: CAISAKAGTVDEKLFF. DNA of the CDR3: TGTGCCATCAGTGCAAAAGCCGGGACAGTCGATGAAAAACTGTTTTTT.

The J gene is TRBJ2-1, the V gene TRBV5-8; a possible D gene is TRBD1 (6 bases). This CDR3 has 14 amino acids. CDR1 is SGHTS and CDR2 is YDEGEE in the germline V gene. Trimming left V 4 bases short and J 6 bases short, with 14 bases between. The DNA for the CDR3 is TGTGCCAGCAGCACGCTTAAACAGGGCAATGAGCAGTTCTTC. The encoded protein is CASSTLKQGNEQFF.

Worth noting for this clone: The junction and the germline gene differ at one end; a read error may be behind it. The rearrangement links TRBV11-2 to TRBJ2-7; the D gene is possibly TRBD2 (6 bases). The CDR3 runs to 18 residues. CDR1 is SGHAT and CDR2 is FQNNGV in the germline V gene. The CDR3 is CASSIEPFGGVGLYEQYF. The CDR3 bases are TGTGCCAGCAGCATAGAACCCTTTGGCGGGGTGGGGCTATACGAGCAGTACTTC.

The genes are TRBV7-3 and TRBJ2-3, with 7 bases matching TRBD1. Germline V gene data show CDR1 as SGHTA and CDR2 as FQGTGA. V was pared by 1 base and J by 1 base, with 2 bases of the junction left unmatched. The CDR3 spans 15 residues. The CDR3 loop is CASSLIQGRTDTQYF. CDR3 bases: TGTGCCAGCAGCTTAATACAGGGGCGCACAGATACGCAGTATTTT.

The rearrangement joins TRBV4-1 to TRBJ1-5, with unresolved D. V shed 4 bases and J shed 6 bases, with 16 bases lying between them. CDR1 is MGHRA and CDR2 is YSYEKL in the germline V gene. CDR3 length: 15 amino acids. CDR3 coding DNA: TGCGCCAGCAGCCTCCGGGCCATCGCGGGTCAGCCCCAGCATTTT. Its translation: CASSLRAIAGQPQHF.

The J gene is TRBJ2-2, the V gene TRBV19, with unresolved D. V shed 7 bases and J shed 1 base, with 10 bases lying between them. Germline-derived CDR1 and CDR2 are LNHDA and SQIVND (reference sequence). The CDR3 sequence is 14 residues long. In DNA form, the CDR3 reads TGTGCCAGTAAGGAGATCGTGAACACCGGGGAGCTGTTTTTT. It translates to CASKEIVNTGELFF. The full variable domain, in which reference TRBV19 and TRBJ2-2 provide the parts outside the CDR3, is DGGITQSPKYLFRKEGQNVTLSCEQNLNHDAMYWYRQDPGQGLRLIYYSQIVNDFQKGDIAEGYSVSREKKESFPLTVTSAQKNPTAFYLCASKEIVNTGELFFGEGSRLTVL.

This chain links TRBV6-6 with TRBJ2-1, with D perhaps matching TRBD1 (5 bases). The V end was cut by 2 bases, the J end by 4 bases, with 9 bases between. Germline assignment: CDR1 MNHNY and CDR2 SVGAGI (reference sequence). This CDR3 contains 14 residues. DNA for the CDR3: TGTGCCAGCAGTTACGAGACAGCATACAATGAGCAGTTCTTC. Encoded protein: CASSYETAYNEQFF.

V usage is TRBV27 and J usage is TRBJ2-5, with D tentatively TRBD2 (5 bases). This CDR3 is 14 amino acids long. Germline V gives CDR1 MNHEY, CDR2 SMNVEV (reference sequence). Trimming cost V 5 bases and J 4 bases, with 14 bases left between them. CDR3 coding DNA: TGTGCCAGCAGTATCACCGTAGAGGGAGAGACCCAGTACTTC. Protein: CASSITVEGETQYF.

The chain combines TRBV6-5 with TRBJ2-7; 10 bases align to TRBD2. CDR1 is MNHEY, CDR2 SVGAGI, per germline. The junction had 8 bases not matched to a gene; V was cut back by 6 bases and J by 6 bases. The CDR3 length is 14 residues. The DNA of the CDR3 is TGTGCCAGCAGATTAGCGGGAGGAATCCTCGAGCAGTACTTC. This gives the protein CASRLAGGILEQYF.

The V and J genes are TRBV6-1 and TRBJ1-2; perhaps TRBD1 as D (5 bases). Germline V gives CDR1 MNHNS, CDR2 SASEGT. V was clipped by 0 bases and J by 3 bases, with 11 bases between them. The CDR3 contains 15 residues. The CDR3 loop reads CASSEAQTAHYGYTF. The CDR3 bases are TGTGCCAGCAGTGAAGCCCAGACAGCTCACTATGGCTACACCTTC.

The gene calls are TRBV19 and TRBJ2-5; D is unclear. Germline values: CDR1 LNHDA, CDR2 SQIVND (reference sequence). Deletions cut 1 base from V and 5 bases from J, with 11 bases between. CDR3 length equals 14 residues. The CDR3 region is CASSIGSDGETQYF. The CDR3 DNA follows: TGTGCCAGTAGTATAGGGTCAGACGGGGAGACCCAGTACTTC.

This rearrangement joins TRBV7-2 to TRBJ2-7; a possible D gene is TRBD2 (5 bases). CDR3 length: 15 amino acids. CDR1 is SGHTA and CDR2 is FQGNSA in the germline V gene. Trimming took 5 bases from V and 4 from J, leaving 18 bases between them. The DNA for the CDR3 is TGTGCCAGCAGCCCCCCCCCGGGGTTGAAATACGAGCAGTACTTC. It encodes CASSPPPGLKYEQYF. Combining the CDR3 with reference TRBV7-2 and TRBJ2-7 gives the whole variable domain GAGVSQSPSNKVTEKGKDVELRCDPISGHTALYWYRQSLGQGLEFLIYFQGNSAPDKSGLPSDRFSAERTGGSVSTLTIQRTQQEDSAVYLCASSPPPGLKYEQYFGPGTRLTVT.

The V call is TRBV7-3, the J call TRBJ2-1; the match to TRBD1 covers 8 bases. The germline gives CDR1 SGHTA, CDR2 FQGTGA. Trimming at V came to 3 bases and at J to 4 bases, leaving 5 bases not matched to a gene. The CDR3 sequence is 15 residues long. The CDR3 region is CASSFTGTGYNEQFF. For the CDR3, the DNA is TGTGCCAGCAGCTTTACCGGGACAGGATACAATGAGCAGTTCTTC.

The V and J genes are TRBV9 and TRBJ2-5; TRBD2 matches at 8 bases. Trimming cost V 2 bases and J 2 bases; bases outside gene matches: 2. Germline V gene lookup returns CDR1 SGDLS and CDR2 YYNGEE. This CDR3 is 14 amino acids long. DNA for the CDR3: TGTGCCAGCAGCGTTAGCGGGATTCAAGAGACCCAGTACTTC. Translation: CASSVSGIQETQYF.

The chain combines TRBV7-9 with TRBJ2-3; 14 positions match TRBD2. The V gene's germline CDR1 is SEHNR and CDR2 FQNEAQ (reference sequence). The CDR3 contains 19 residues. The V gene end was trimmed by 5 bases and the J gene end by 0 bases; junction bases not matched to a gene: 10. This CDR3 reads CASSRGPTSGRDSTDTQYF. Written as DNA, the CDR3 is TGTGCCAGCAGCCGAGGGCCGACTAGCGGGAGGGATAGCACAGATACGCAGTATTTT.

The CDR3 nucleotides read TGTGCCAGCCCAAATGCGGCGACAGGGGTTTCGCTCGGAAACACCATATATTTT. This codes for CASPNAATGVSLGNTIYF. This chain uses TRBV6-4 with TRBJ1-3, with TRBD1 matching 8 bases. V was clipped by 8 bases and J by 4 bases; unmatched bases: 19. The germline V gene encodes CDR1 MRHNA and CDR2 SNTAGT. The CDR3 spans 18 residues.

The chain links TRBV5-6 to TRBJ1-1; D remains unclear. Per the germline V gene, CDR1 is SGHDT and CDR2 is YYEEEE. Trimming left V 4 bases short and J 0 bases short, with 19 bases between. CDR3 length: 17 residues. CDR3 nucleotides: TGTGCCAGCAGCGCCCTTAACAGCCTATCCATGAACACTGAAGCTTTCTTT. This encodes CASSALNSLSMNTEAFF.

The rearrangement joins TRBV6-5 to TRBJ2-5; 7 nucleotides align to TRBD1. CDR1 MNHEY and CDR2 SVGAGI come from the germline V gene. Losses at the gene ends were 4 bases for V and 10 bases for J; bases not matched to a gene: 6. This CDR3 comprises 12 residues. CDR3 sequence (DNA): TGTGCCAGCAGTTTAGCTACAGGGGTCCAGTACTTC. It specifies CASSLATGVQYF.

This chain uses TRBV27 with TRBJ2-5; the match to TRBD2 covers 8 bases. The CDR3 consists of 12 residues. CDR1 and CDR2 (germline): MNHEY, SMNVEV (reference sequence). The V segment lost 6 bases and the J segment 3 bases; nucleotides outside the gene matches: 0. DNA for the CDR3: TGTGCCAGCAGGGGACTAGAAGAGACCCAGTACTTC. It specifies CASRGLEETQYF.

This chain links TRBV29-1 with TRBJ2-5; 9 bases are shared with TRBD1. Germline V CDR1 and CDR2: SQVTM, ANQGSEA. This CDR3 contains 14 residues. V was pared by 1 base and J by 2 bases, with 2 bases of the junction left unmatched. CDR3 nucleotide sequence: TGCAGCGTTGAAGGACAGGGGGATCAAGAGACCCAGTACTTC. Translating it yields CSVEGQGDQETQYF.

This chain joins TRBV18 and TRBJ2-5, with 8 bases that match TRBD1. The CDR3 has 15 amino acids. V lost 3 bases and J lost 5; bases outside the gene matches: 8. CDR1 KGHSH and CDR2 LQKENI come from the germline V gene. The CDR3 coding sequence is TGTGCCAGCTCACCTTTGGACAGGGTCATCGAGACCCAGTACTTC. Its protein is CASSPLDRVIETQYF.